The rows below give T cell receptor beta chains drawn from one sample of a study of cytomegalovirus exposure and HLA in healthy donors. Measured with immunoSEQ multiplex PCR; TCRdb has only the in-frame clones, and not every one. This sample has some 270,000 clones, with around 85% found just once. The sample taken for sequencing was PBMCs. These TCRs come from a woman between 18 and 29 years old in good health and CMV-seronegative. The conserved cysteine and the conserved F or W are not part of the CDR3 here.

TRBV6-4	ASRGQGSMNTEAF
TRBV2	ASSGLGSYSNQPQH
TRBV5-4	ASSPTVGQGHGYT
TRBV2	ASSRDRGNEQF
TRBV5-1	ASSLLGLAYNEQF
TRBV9	ASSVGDHTDTQY
TRBV11-2	ASSLYVGQGGTEAF
TRBV6-5	ASSYSPGVNTEAF
TRBV6-5	ASSTRDRGTYEQY
TRBV7-6	ASSFVDSMNTEAF
TRBV2	ASSALGGLSNQPQH
TRBV6-5	ASSYQRGGGDTQY
TRBV18	ASSPPLWDRKETQY
TRBV7-8	ASSLSAGPTEAF
TRBV6-5	ASSYSGTRPNEQY
TRBV5-6	AASKGGDEQY